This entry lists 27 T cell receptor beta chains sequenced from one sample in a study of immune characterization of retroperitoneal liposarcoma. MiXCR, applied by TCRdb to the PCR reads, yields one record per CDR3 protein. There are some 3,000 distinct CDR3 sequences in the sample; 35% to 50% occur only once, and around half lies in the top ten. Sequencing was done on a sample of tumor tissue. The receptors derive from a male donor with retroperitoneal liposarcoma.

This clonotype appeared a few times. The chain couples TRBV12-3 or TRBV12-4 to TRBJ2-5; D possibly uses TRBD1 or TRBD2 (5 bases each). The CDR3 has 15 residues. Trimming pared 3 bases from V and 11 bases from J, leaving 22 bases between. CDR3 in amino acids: CASSFAGTSNNEQYF. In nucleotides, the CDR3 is TGTGCCAGCAGTTTTGCAGGGACCTCAAACAATGAGCAGTACTTC.

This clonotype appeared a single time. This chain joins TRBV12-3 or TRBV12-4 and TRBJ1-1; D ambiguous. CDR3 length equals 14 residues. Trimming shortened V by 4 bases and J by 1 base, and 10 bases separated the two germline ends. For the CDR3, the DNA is TGTGCCAGCAGTTCCCTCCGGGGGAACACTGAAGCTTTCTTT. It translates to CASSSLRGNTEAFF.

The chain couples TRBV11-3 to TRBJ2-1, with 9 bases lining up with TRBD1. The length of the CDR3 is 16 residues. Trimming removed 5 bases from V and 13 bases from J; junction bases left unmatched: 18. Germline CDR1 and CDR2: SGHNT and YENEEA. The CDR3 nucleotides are TGTGCCAGCAGCCTTTTGGGGACAGGGATTCAAGAGACCCAGTTCTTC. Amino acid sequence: CASSLLGTGIQETQFF.

CDR3 amino acids: CASQAPNYGYTF. The DNA for the CDR3 is TGTGCCAGCCAGGCACCCAACTATGGCTACACCTTC. This rearrangement joins TRBV6-1 to TRBJ1-2; no clear D. Trimming pared 8 bases from V and 2 bases from J, leaving 9 bases between. Looked up from germline, CDR1 is MNHNS and CDR2 is SASEGT. This CDR3 comprises 12 residues.

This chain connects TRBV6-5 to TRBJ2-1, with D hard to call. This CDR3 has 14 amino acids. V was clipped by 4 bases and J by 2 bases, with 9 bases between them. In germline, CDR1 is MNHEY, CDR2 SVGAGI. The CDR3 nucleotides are TGTGCCAGCAGTTCCTCTAATACCTACAATGAGCAGTTCTTC. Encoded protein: CASSSSNTYNEQFF.

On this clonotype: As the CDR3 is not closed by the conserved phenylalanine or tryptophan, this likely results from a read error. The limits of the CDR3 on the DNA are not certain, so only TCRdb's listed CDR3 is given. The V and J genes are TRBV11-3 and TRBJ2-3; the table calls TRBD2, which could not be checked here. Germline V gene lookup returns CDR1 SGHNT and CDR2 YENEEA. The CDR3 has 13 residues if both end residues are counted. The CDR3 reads CASRLMGQRYFGP.

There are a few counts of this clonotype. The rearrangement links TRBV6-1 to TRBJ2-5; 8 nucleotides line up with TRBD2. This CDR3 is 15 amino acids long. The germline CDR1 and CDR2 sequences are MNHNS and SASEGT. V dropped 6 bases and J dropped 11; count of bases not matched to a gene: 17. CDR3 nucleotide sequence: TGTGCCAGCAGCCCCGGGGTAGCGGGATACAATGAGCAGTACTTC. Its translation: CASSPGVAGYNEQYF.

CDR3 amino acids: CASSEQGSGELFF. The CDR3 nucleotides are TGTGCCAGCAGTGAACAGGGGAGCGGGGAGCTGTTTTTT. This chain links TRBV6-1 with TRBJ2-2; a weak D match, TRBD1 (6 bases). Germline CDR1 is MNHNS and CDR2 is SASEGT. Trimming removed 2 bases at V and 7 bases at J, with 8 bases between. CDR3 size: 13 residues.

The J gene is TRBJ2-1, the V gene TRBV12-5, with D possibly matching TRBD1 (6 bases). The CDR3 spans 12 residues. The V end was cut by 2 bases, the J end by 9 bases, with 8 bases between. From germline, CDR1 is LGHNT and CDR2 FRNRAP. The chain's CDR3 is CASGLWGLEQFF. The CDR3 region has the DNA TGTGCTAGTGGTTTGTGGGGGCTTGAGCAGTTCTTC.

The CDR3 nucleotides read TGTGCCAGCAGCTTACTCGGGACAGGGAGTGTGTTACCCTACGAGCAGTACTTC. It codes for CASSLLGTGSVLPYEQYF. The J gene is TRBJ2-1, the V gene TRBV7-2; 9 bases align to TRBD1. The DNA matches TRBJ2-7 better at its end, which makes the J call doubtful. Germline V CDR1 and CDR2: SGHTA, FQGNSA. The CDR3 is 18 amino acids.

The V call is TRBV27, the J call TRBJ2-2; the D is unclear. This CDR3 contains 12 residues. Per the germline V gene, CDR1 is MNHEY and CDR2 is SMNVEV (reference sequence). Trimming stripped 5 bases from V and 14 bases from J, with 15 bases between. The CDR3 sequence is CASSPTMTALFF. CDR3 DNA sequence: TGTGCCAGCAGTCCTACGATGACTGCCCTGTTTTTT.

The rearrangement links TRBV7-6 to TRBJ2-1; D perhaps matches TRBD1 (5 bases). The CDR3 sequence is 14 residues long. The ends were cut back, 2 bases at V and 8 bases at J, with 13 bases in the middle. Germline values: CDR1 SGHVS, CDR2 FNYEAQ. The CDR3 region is CASSLSGFGDEQFF. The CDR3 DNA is TGTGCCAGCAGCTTATCAGGGTTTGGCGATGAGCAGTTCTTC. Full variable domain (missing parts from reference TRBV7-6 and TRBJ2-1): GAGVSQSPRYKVTKRGQDVALRCDPISGHVSLYWYRQALGQGPEFLTYFNYEAQQDKSGLPNDRFSAERPEGSISTLTIQRTEQRDSAMYRCASSLSGFGDEQFFGPGTRLTVL.

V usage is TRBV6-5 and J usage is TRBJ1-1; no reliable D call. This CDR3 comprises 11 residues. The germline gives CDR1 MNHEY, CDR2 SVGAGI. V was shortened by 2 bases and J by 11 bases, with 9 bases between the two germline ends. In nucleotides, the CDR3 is TGTGCCAGCAGTTACCTGGGTCGGGCTTTCTTT. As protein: CASSYLGRAFF.

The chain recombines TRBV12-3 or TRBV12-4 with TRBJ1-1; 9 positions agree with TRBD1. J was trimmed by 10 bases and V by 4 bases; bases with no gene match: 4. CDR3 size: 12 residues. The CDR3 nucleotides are TGTGCCAGCAGTTGGGACAGGGCAGGAGCTTTCTTT. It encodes CASSWDRAGAFF.

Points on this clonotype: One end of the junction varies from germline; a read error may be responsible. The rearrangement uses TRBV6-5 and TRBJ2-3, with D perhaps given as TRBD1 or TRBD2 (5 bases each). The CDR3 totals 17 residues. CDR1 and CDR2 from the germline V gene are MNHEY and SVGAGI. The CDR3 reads CASSYSLGDLGTDTQYF. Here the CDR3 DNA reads TGTGCCAGCAGTTACTCGTTGGGGGATTTGGGCACGGATACGCAGTATTTT.

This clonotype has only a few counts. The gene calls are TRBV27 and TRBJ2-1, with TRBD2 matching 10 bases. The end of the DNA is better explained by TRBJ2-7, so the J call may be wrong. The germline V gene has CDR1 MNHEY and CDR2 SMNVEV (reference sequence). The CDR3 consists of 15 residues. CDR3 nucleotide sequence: TGTGCCAGCAGCCCATCTAGCGGGAGCTCCTACGAGCAGTACTTC. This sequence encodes CASSPSSGSSYEQYF.

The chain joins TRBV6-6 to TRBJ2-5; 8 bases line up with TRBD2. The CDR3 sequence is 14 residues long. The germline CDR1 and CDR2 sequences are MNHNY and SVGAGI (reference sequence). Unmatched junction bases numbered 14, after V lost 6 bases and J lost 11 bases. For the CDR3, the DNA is TGTGCCAGCAGGACTCCGGGGGGGGGCGATGAGCAGTACTTC. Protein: CASRTPGGGDEQYF.

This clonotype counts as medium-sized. CDR3 DNA sequence: TGTGCCAGCAGTCCGATTGGGACAGAAGAGACCCAGTACTTC. This codes for CASSPIGTEETQYF. The chain joins TRBV6-6 to TRBJ2-5, with TRBD1 matching over 7 bases. Germline V gives CDR1 MNHNY, CDR2 SVGAGI (reference sequence). This CDR3 spans 14 amino acids. The junction had 6 bases not matched to a gene; V was cut back by 5 bases and J by 3 bases.

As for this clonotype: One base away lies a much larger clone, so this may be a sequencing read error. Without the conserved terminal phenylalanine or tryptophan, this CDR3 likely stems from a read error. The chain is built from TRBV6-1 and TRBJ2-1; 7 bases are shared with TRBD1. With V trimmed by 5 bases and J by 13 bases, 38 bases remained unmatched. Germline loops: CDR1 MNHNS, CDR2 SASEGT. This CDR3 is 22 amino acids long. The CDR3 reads CASSHSHPQGHLNTLAKNIQFL. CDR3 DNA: TGTGCCAGCAGTCATAGTCACCCACAGGGGCACCTTAATACTTTAGCCAAAAACATTCAGTTCTTA.

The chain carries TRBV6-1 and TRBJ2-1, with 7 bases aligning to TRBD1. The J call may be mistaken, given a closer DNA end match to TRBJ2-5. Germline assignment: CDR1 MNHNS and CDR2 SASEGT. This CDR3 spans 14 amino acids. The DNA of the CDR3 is TGTGCCAGCAGCGCGACAGGGCTTGAAGAGACCCAGTACTTC. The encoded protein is CASSATGLEETQYF.

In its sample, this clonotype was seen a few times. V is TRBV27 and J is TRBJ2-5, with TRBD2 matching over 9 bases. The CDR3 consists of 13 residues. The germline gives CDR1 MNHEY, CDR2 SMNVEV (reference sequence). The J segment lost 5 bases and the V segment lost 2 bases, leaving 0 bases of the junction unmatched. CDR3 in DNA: TGTGCCAGCAGTTTAGCGGGGGGGGAGACCCAGTACTTC. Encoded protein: CASSLAGGETQYF.

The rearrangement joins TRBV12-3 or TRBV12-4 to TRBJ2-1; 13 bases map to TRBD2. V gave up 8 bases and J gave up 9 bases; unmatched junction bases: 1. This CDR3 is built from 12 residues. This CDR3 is CASGLAGVEQFF. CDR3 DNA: TGTGCCAGCGGACTAGCGGGAGTTGAGCAGTTCTTC.

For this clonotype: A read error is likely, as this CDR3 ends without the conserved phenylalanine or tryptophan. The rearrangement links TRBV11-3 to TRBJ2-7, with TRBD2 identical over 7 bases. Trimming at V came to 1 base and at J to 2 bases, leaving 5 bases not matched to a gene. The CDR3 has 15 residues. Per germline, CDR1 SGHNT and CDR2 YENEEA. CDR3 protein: CASSLAAGSPYEQYL. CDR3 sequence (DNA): TGTGCCAGCAGCTTAGCAGCGGGATCTCCCTACGAGCAGTACCTC.

CDR3 in amino acids: CASSLTSLSYNEQFF. In nucleotides, the CDR3 is TGTGCCAGCAGCTTAACGTCACTCTCCTACAATGAGCAGTTCTTC. The chain recombines TRBV7-3 with TRBJ2-5; D is undetermined. The J call may be wrong; the DNA end is better matched by TRBJ2-1. CDR1 and CDR2 from the germline V gene are SGHTA and FQGTGA. The CDR3 consists of 15 residues.

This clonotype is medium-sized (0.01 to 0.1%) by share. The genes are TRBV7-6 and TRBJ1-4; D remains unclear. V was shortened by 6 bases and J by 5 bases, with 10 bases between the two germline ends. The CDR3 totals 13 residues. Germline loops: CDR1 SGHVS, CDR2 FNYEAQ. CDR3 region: CASRRLVNEKLFF. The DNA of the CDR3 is TGTGCCAGCAGACGACTGGTAAATGAAAAACTGTTTTTT. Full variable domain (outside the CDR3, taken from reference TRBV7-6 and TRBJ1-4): GAGVSQSPRYKVTKRGQDVALRCDPISGHVSLYWYRQALGQGPEFLTYFNYEAQQDKSGLPNDRFSAERPEGSISTLTIQRTEQRDSAMYRCASRRLVNEKLFFGSGTQLSVL.

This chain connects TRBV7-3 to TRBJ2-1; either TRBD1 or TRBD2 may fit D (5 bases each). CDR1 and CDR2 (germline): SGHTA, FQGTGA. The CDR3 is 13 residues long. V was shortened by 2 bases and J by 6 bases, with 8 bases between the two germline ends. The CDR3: CASSLGGANEQFF. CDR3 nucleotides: TGTGCCAGCAGCTTAGGGGGTGCCAATGAGCAGTTCTTC. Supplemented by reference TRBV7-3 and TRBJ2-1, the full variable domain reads GAGVSQTPSNKVTEKGKYVELRCDPISGHTALYWYRQSLGQGPEFLIYFQGTGAADDSGLPNDRFFAVRPEGSVSTLKIQRTERGDSAVYLCASSLGGANEQFFGPGTRLTVL.

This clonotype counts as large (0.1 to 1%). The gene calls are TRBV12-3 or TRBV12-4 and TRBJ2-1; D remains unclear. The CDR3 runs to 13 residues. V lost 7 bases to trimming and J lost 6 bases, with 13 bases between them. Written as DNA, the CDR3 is TGTGCCAGCAAGAGAGGTCCTCTCAATGAGCAGTTCTTC. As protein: CASKRGPLNEQFF.